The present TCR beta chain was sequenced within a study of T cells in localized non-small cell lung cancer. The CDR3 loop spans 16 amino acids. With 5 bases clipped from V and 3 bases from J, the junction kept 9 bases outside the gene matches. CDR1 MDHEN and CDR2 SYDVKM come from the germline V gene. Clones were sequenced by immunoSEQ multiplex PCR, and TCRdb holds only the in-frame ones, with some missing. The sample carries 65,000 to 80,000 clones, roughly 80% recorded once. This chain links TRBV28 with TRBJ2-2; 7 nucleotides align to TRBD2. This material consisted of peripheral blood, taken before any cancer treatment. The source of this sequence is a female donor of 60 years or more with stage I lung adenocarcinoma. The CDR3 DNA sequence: TGTGCCAGCAGTGCGAACGGCGGGAGAGACACCGGGGAGCTGTTTTTT. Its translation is CASSANGGRDTGELFF. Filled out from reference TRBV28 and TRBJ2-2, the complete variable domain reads DVKVTQSSRYLVKRTGEKVFLECVQDMDHENMFWYRQDPGLGLRLIYFSYDVKMKEKGDIPEGYSVSREKKERFSLILESASTNQTSMYLCASSANGGRDTGELFFGEGSRLTVL.